Given below is one T cell receptor (beta chain) in context. V was clipped by 0 bases and J by 5 bases; unmatched bases: 7. This CDR3 has 16 amino acids. Looked up from germline, CDR1 is SGDLS and CDR2 is YYNGEE. This record comes from a study of blood T cell repertoires in COVID-19. Here immunoSEQ multiplex PCR was the method, and the copy in TCRdb shows in-frame clones only, minus some. This table has about 250,000 clones, approximately 80% appearing once. This TCR was sampled from a man older than 75 with acute or convalescent COVID-19. The sample consisted of peripheral blood. J is TRBJ1-2 and V is TRBV9; 10 bases agree with TRBD1. In nucleotides, the CDR3 is TGTGCCAGCAGCGTAGAGACAGGGGGCTCTGGGTATGGCTACACCTTC. Residues: CASSVETGGSGYGYTF.